This T cell receptor (beta chain) is from a study of blood T cell repertoires in COVID-19. Whole-study context: Donors in the United States, Italy and Spain gave samples during acute or convalescent COVID-19.

Only in-frame clones appear in the TCRdb table, and some are missing; sequencing was by immunoSEQ multiplex PCR. The sample has approximately 470,000 clones, approximately 90% seen once. Per germline, CDR1 MNHNS and CDR2 SASEGT. This CDR3 region has 15 residues. J lost 2 bases, V lost 6 bases, and 7 bases had no gene match. All recovered Cohort 3 donors got two negative PCRs, got clearance, or saw symptom resolution. Sequenced sample: PBMCs or T cells enriched from blood (not recorded which). The chain uses TRBV6-1 and TRBJ2-7, with TRBD1 matching 10 bases. The sequence was obtained from a woman between 18 and 29 years old who had recovered from COVID-19. CDR3 in DNA: TGTGCCAGCAGCCTTACCGGGACAGGGGCCTACGAGCAGTACTTC. The encoded protein is CASSLTGTGAYEQYF.